These 17 T cell receptor beta chains were sequenced from one sample in a study of T cell clones after liver transplantation. Libraries were prepared by immunoSEQ multiplex PCR; TCRdb keeps only in-frame clonotypes and omits some of them. The table has over 15,000 clones, around 91% seen once. Sequenced here: CD8+ T cells from blood, sampled 45 to 46 months after liver transplant. All receptors derive from a human patient who received a liver transplant. Some T cells may be graft donor cells.

The V and J genes are TRBV10-1 and TRBJ2-7; 8 nucleotides align to TRBD2. With 6 bases clipped from V and 2 bases from J, the junction kept 6 bases outside the gene matches. The CDR3 runs 14 residues. Germline V gene data show CDR1 as WNHNN and CDR2 as SYGVQD (reference sequence). DNA of the CDR3: TGCGCCAGCAGCAGCGGGAGAACCCCCTACGAGCAGTACTTC. Amino acids: CASSSGRTPYEQYF.

V is TRBV4-1 and J is TRBJ2-7; 14 bases align to TRBD2. CDR3 size: 13 residues. J lost 10 bases, V lost 4 bases, and 3 bases had no gene match. Germline CDR1 reads MGHRA; CDR2 reads YSYEKL. As DNA, the CDR3 is TGCGCCAGCAGCCTCGGGACTAGCGGGAGACAGTACTTC. Protein product: CASSLGTSGRQYF.

The chain has TRBV28 and TRBJ2-1, with unresolved D. Germline V gene data show CDR1 as MDHEN and CDR2 as SYDVKM. V was trimmed by 3 bases and J by 7 bases, leaving 1 base between them. The CDR3 totals 10 residues. CDR3 loop: CASSLNEQFF. In DNA, the CDR3 is TGTGCCAGCAGTTTGAATGAGCAGTTCTTC. Combining the CDR3 with reference TRBV28 and TRBJ2-1 gives the whole variable domain DVKVTQSSRYLVKRTGEKVFLECVQDMDHENMFWYRQDPGLGLRLIYFSYDVKMKEKGDIPEGYSVSREKKERFSLILESASTNQTSMYLCASSLNEQFFGPGTRLTVL.

The chain has TRBV19 and TRBJ1-5, with 7 positions matching TRBD1. Germline V lookup: CDR1 LNHDA, CDR2 SQIVND (reference sequence). The CDR3 is 14 amino acids. Trimming at V came to 8 bases and at J to 5 bases, leaving 9 bases not matched to a gene. The CDR3 DNA sequence: TGTGCCAGTGGCGCACAGGGGCTACATCAGCCCCAGCATTTT. Translation gives CASGAQGLHQPQHF.

The chain uses TRBV19 and TRBJ2-7; D may be TRBD2 (6 bases). Per the germline V gene, CDR1 is LNHDA and CDR2 is SQIVND (reference sequence). This CDR3 is 15 amino acids long. The germline V and J ends were trimmed by 1 base and 2 bases, with 12 bases remaining between them. The CDR3 reads CASSIGKGGAYEQYF. In DNA, the CDR3 is TGTGCCAGTAGTATAGGGAAAGGAGGGGCCTACGAGCAGTACTTC.

The genes are TRBV5-1 and TRBJ1-1; the match to TRBD1 covers 8 bases. CDR3 length equals 16 residues. Germline CDR1 reads SGHRS; CDR2 reads YFSETQ. Germline trimming cut 1 base from V and 5 bases from J; bases unmatched to any gene: 10. This CDR3 is CASSLMGGQGRTEAFF. CDR3 DNA: TGCGCCAGCAGCTTGATGGGAGGACAGGGACGGACTGAAGCTTTCTTT.

This chain links TRBV19 with TRBJ2-4; no clear D. CDR1 is LNHDA, CDR2 SQIVND, per germline (reference sequence). Trimming removed 3 bases at V and 1 base at J, with 10 bases between. The CDR3 covers 15 residues. The DNA of the CDR3 is TGTGCCAGTAGTATCCCGCAAGGGGCCAAAAACATTCAGTACTTC. Translating it yields CASSIPQGAKNIQYF.

The chain joins TRBV7-9 to TRBJ1-2; 9 bases match TRBD1. V was clipped by 2 bases and J by 1 base; unmatched bases: 5. CDR1 and CDR2 from the germline V gene are SEHNR and FQNEAQ (reference sequence). The CDR3 is 16 amino acids. The DNA for the CDR3 is TGTGCCAGCAGCTTAACAGGGGGCCACTTTAACTATGGCTACACCTTC. It encodes CASSLTGGHFNYGYTF.

The V and J genes are TRBV7-9 and TRBJ1-4; 7 nucleotides match TRBD1. Germline trimming cut 7 bases from V and 3 bases from J; bases unmatched to any gene: 11. This CDR3 spans 16 amino acids. Germline assignment: CDR1 SEHNR and CDR2 FQNEAQ (reference sequence). This chain's CDR3 is CASTPWLTGPNEKLFF. The DNA of the CDR3 is TGTGCCAGCACCCCATGGTTGACAGGGCCTAATGAAAAACTGTTTTTT.

This chain connects TRBV11-2 to TRBJ2-1; TRBD2 agrees at 15 bases. Germline CDR1 is SGHAT and CDR2 is FQNNGV. This CDR3 contains 16 residues. J lost 10 bases, V lost 0 bases, and 4 bases had no gene match. CDR3 region: CASSLDPGLAGGEQFF. Written as DNA, the CDR3 is TGTGCCAGCAGCTTAGATCCGGGACTAGCGGGAGGAGAGCAGTTCTTC.

V is TRBV5-1 and J is TRBJ1-1; a weak D match, TRBD1 (6 bases). The germline V gene encodes CDR1 SGHRS and CDR2 YFSETQ. V was clipped by 0 bases and J by 3 bases, with 15 bases between them. The CDR3 contains 16 residues. The CDR3 spells CASSLVGTPGDTEAFF. CDR3 sequence (DNA): TGCGCCAGCAGCTTGGTGGGGACGCCAGGGGACACTGAAGCTTTCTTT.

This chain connects TRBV5-5 to TRBJ2-4, with D possibly being TRBD2 (6 bases). The CDR3 is 18 residues long. The germline V gene has CDR1 SGHKS and CDR2 YYEKEE (reference sequence). V was clipped by 3 bases and J by 2 bases, with 21 bases between them. This CDR3 is CASSSRWRAATTKNIQYF. The DNA for the CDR3 is TGTGCCAGCAGCTCCCGGTGGAGGGCCGCAACTACCAAAAACATTCAGTACTTC.

The DNA of the CDR3 is TGTGCCAGCAGCATCTCCAGGTCGAACACTGAAGCTTTCTTT. As protein: CASSISRSNTEAFF. The genes are TRBV13 and TRBJ1-1; D is unresolved. This CDR3 spans 14 amino acids. Germline V CDR1 and CDR2: PRHDT, FYEKMQ (reference sequence). V lost 5 bases, J lost 1 base, and 11 bases lay in between.

The J gene is TRBJ2-1, the V gene TRBV10-2, with 11 bases identical to TRBD2. Per the germline V gene, CDR1 is WSHSY and CDR2 is SAAADI. V lost 9 bases to trimming and J lost 8 bases; unmatched junction nucleotides: 6. This CDR3 has 13 residues. The CDR3 bases are TGCGCCAGTTCACTAGCGGGAGAGGATGAGCAGTTCTTC. Translated, it gives CASSLAGEDEQFF.

The chain joins TRBV23-1 to TRBJ2-3, with 7 bases aligning to TRBD2. TRBV23-1 is reported as an ORF; its role is uncertain. CDR3 length: 14 residues. V gave up 4 bases and J gave up 2 bases; unmatched junction bases: 3. The CDR3 sequence is CASSRQRDTDTQYF. The CDR3 DNA reads as TGCGCCAGCAGTCGCCAGCGGGACACAGATACGCAGTATTTT.

V usage is TRBV5-6 and J usage is TRBJ2-7; D is uncertain. The CDR3 is 14 residues long. Deletions cut 0 bases from V and 2 bases from J, with 9 bases between. Germline V lookup: CDR1 SGHDT, CDR2 YYEEEE. Here the CDR3 DNA reads TGTGCCAGCAGCTTGGGCCAGGCTCCCTACGAGCAGTACTTC. Its translation is CASSLGQAPYEQYF.

This chain links TRBV7-6 with TRBJ2-7; TRBD2 matches 7 bases. Germline V gene sequence: CDR1 SGHVS, CDR2 FNYEAQ. The CDR3 is made up of 12 amino acids. With 5 bases clipped from V and 6 bases from J, the junction kept 4 bases outside the gene matches. The chain's CDR3 is CASSGGGGEQYF. As DNA, the CDR3 is TGTGCCAGCAGCGGGGGGGGAGGCGAGCAGTACTTC.